This entry is about one T cell receptor (beta chain). Its target is unknown. Germline lookup yields CDR1 MDHEN and CDR2 SYDVKM. The CDR3 sequence is 14 residues long. Trimming left V 3 bases short and J 7 bases short, with 15 bases between. The data derive from a study of shared clonotypes between healthy human individuals. Study findings and constraints: Shared clonotypes across all four donors exceeded non-shared ones in generation probability. Enrolling few donors narrowed the genetic and exposure-history diversity that was represented.

Sequencing used immunoSEQ multiplex PCR; TCRdb keeps in-frame clones, though not all of them. The sample comprises millions of clones, about 95% of which are singletons, and 0.1% to 0.15% rests with the top ten. The receptor was derived from a man aged 18 to 35 in good health. This chain links TRBV28 with TRBJ1-2; D unclear. Sequences were obtained from naive CD4+ T cells sorted from blood. Subset of the sample: CD45RA+ positively selected. The CDR3 protein is CASSFVSANSGYTF. The CDR3 nucleotides are TGTGCCAGCAGTTTTGTGTCCGCCAATAGTGGCTACACCTTC.